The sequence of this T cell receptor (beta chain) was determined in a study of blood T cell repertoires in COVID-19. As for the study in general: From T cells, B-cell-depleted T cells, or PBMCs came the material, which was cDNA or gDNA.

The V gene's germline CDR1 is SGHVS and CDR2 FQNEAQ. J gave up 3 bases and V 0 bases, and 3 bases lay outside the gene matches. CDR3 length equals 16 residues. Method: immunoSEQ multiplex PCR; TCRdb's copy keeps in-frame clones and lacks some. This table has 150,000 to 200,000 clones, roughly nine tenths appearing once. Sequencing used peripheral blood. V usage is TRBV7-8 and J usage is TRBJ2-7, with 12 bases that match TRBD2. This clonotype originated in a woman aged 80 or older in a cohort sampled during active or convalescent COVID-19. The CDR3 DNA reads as TGTGCCAGCAGCTTAGCCCTAGCGGGGGGGCTCTACGAGCAGTACTTC. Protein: CASSLALAGGLYEQYF.